A selection of T cell receptor beta chains follows, all from one sample in a study of T-cell reconstitution after alpha-beta-depleted transplantation in children. TCRdb analysed the PCR reads with MiXCR anew, one entry per CDR3 protein. The sample holds about 600,000 distinct CDR3 sequences; approximately 12% are singletons and the top ten take around 2.2%. The starting material was PBMCs, mostly from graft donor cells, obtained 360 days after TCRalphabeta/CD19-depleted stem cell transplant. These receptors all come from a male patient younger than 18 who had a stem cell transplant for acute myeloid leukemia, so the T cells may come from the graft donor. The CDR3 runs from the conserved cysteine through the conserved F or W. A D gene is named only where the DNA matches it firmly. Size tells how often a clone was seen (once, few, many) or the class of an expanded clone, and some rows leave it out.

J,size,V,D,DNA,CDR3
TRBJ2-6,few,TRBV5-1,TRBD1,TGCGCCAGCAGGGGACAGGGGTCTGGGGCCAACGTCCTGACTTTC,CASRGQGSGANVLTF
TRBJ2-3,many,TRBV29-1,TRBD2,TGCAGCGAGGTAGCGGGAGGGCCAGGGGATACGCAGTATTTT,CSEVAGGPGDTQYF
TRBJ2-1,few,TRBV6-5,NA,TGTGCCAGCAGTTACTCACGCGGATACAATGAGCAGTTCTTC,CASSYSRGYNEQFF
TRBJ1-6,many,TRBV11-3,NA,TGTGCCAGCAGCTTAGACCCCCTAAGGGGAAGCAATTCACCCCTCCACTTT,CASSLDPLRGSNSPLHF
TRBJ1-3,many,TRBV29-1,NA,TGCAGCGGATACAGGGCAGGAGGAAACACCATATATTTT,CSGYRAGGNTIYF
TRBJ2-5,few,TRBV7-2,TRBD2,TGTGCCAGCAGCTTATCACGACTAGCTGTGGCCCAGTACTTC,CASSLSRLAVAQYF
TRBJ2-2,many,TRBV5-6,NA,TGTGCCAGCAGCTTGACCCTAGCGCGAACCCCGGACACCGGGGAGCTGTTTTTT,CASSLTLARTPDTGELFF
TRBJ1-4,NA,TRBV4-3,NA,TGCGCCAGCAGCCAAGAGGGTTGGGCAGAAATATCGCATTTT,CASSQEGWAEISHF
TRBJ2-7,NA,TRBV25-1,TRBD2,TGTGCCAGCAGTCTAGATAGCGGGAGGTCCTACGAGCAGTACTTC,CASSLDSGRSYEQYF
TRBJ2-1,many,TRBV7-6,TRBD2,TGTGCCAGCAGCGTCCACCTAGCGGGAGGAAATGAGCAGTTCTTC,CASSVHLAGGNEQFF
TRBJ2-1,many,TRBV29-1,NA,TGCAGCGTTGAACTCCTTAACTACAATGAGCAGTTCTTC,CSVELLNYNEQFF
TRBJ1-1,few,TRBV27,TRBD1,TGTGCCAGCAGTTTCTCGACAGGGGGGAACACTGAAGCTTTCTTT,CASSFSTGGNTEAFF
TRBJ2-2,NA,TRBV19,NA,TGTGCCAGTCCGACCCCGGGGTCCGGGGAGCTGTTTTTT,CASPTPGSGELFF
TRBJ2-3,NA,TRBV6-2/TRBV6-3,TRBD2,TGTGCCAGCAGCTACCGACTAGCGGGAGGAACAGATACGCAGTATTTT,CASSYRLAGGTDTQYF
TRBJ2-1,NA,TRBV7-2,NA,TGTGCCAGCAGCTTAGTTCGACCAAGCTCCTACAATGAGCAGTTCTTC,CASSLVRPSSYNEQFF
TRBJ2-5,NA,TRBV9,TRBD2,TGTGCCAGCAGCGTAGTGGCTAGCGGCCCCGGGAAGACCCAGTACTTC,CASSVVASGPGKTQYF
TRBJ2-5,few,TRBV12-3/TRBV12-4,TRBD2,TGTGCCAGCAGTACTGGGGTAGCGGGAGCGGGACAAGAGACCCAGTACTTC,CASSTGVAGAGQETQYF
TRBJ2-2,NA,TRBV25-1,TRBD2,TGTGCCACCTGGACGGGACTAGCGTGTTCGAACACCGGGGAGCTGTTTTTT,CATWTGLACSNTGELFF
TRBJ2-5,NA,TRBV10-3,TRBD2,TGTGCCATCAGTATCCGGACTAGCGGGAATAAGTGGGACCAAGAGACCCAGTACTTC,CAISIRTSGNKWDQETQYF
TRBJ2-5,NA,TRBV10-3,NA,TGTGCCATCAGTGAGTCGGCAGGGGTAGGGGAGACCCAGTACTTC,CAISESAGVGETQYF
TRBJ2-7,many,TRBV28,NA,TGTGCCAGCAGTTTCTCCAGAGGCATGGGATACGAGCAGTACTTC,CASSFSRGMGYEQYF
TRBJ2-1,many,TRBV28,NA,TGTGCCAGCAGTTCGGGACGACTCAATGAGCAGTTCTTC,CASSSGRLNEQFF
TRBJ2-5,NA,TRBV11-1,NA,TGTGCCAGCAGCTCGTCGTGGAGAGACAGATTTCATCCCCAAGAGACCCAGTACTTC,CASSSSWRDRFHPQETQYF
TRBJ2-1,few,TRBV29-1,TRBD2,TGCAGCGTTGAATTGCGACTAGCGGTTGGTTTCTCCTACAATGAGCAGTTCTTC,CSVELRLAVGFSYNEQFF
TRBJ2-3,once,TRBV3-1,TRBD1,TGTGCCAGCAGCCAAGATCCAGGGGGTACTGATACGCAGTATTTT,CASSQDPGGTDTQYF
TRBJ2-7,many,TRBV3-1,NA,TGTGCCAGCAGCCAAGATGAGGGGAGTCGGTACTTC,CASSQDEGSRYF
TRBJ2-1,NA,TRBV4-3,TRBD2,TGCGCCAGCAGCCAGGGAGGACTAGGAACTTACAATGAGCAGTTCTTC,CASSQGGLGTYNEQFF
TRBJ2-6,many,TRBV28,NA,TGTGCCAGCAAAATCTCTGGGGCCAACGTCCTGACTTTC,CASKISGANVLTF
TRBJ1-1,NA,TRBV29-1,NA,TGCAGCGTTGAAAAGGCATGGGCTGAAGCTTTCTTT,CSVEKAWAEAFF
TRBJ2-6,NA,TRBV5-1,NA,TGCGCCAGCAGCTTGAGGCCACCTGGGGCCAACGTCCTGACTTTC,CASSLRPPGANVLTF
TRBJ2-1,many,TRBV4-3,TRBD2,TGCGCCAGCAGCCAAGATCTCCGTGGACTAGCTGGTTACAATGAGCAGTTCTTC,CASSQDLRGLAGYNEQFF
TRBJ2-1,NA,TRBV20-1,TRBD2,TGCATTAGCGGGAGCTCCTACAATGAGCAGTTCTTC,CISGSSYNEQFF
TRBJ2-3,NA,TRBV7-3,NA,TGTGCCAGCAGCTTAAATGGCGGGACCTATACGCAGTATTTT,CASSLNGGTYTQYF
TRBJ2-5,NA,TRBV19,NA,TGTGCCAGTAGTAACCGACAGATTAAAGAGACCCAGTACTTC,CASSNRQIKETQYF
TRBJ1-1,many,TRBV12-3/TRBV12-4,TRBD1,TGTGCCAGCAGTCCCGGACAGGGGCGGAACACTGAAGCTTTCTTT,CASSPGQGRNTEAFF
TRBJ2-1,few,TRBV15,TRBD1,TGTGCCACCAGCCGGGACAGCGGGCAGTTCTTC,CATSRDSGQFF
TRBJ2-7,few,TRBV29-1,TRBD1,TGCAGCGTTGAAGATCTTGGGCCGGGACAGGGCTACGAGCAGTACTTC,CSVEDLGPGQGYEQYF
TRBJ2-7,few,TRBV12-3/TRBV12-4,TRBD1,TGTGCCAGCAGTTTACACCCGGGACAGGGGGTTGGTTGGCAGTACTTC,CASSLHPGQGVGWQYF
TRBJ2-1,many,TRBV12-3/TRBV12-4,NA,TGTGCCAGCAGTTTAACTCCTAGCGACAATGAGCAGTTCTTC,CASSLTPSDNEQFF
TRBJ2-5,NA,TRBV29-1,NA,TGCACCGGGAGTGGGGGTTGGCAAGAGACCCAGTACTTC,CTGSGGWQETQYF
TRBJ2-1,NA,TRBV4-3,NA,TGCGCCAGCAGCCAAGTACAGGGAAATAACAATGAGCAGTTCTTC,CASSQVQGNNNEQFF
TRBJ2-5,NA,TRBV19,NA,TGTGCCAGTAGTGCTACAGTCGGAGAGACCCAGTACTTC,CASSATVGETQYF
TRBJ2-1,few,TRBV7-3,TRBD1,TGTGCCAGCAGCTTGCTCCGGCGGGACAGGGGGTATGAGCAGTTCTTC,CASSLLRRDRGYEQFF
TRBJ2-7,NA,TRBV13,NA,TGTGCCAGCAGCTTCGTGGGATTCCGCGAGCAGTACTTC,CASSFVGFREQYF
TRBJ2-1,few,TRBV28,TRBD1,TGTGCCAGCAGGGGGAGGACAGGGGGAAATGAGCAGTTCTTC,CASRGRTGGNEQFF
TRBJ2-1,many,TRBV5-1,TRBD2,TGTGCTAGCAGCTTACTAGCGGGGGCCTACAATGAGCAGTTCTTC,CASSLLAGAYNEQFF
TRBJ2-1,NA,TRBV24-1,TRBD2,TGTGCCACCAGTGATTTCCGGGGACTAGCGGGAGTCAATGAGCAGTTCTTC,CATSDFRGLAGVNEQFF
TRBJ2-3,NA,TRBV18,NA,TGTGCCAGCTCATCGATCCCAGGGCTAGATACGCAGTATTTT,CASSSIPGLDTQYF
TRBJ2-2,NA,TRBV7-7,NA,TGTGCTAGCAGCTTAGAACGGGGGTCAACCGGGGAGCTGTTTTTT,CASSLERGSTGELFF
TRBJ1-6,once,TRBV15,NA,TGTGCCACCCAACAGTGGAGCTCCTATAATTCACCCCTCCACTTT,CATQQWSSYNSPLHF
TRBJ2-7,few,TRBV4-3,TRBD2,TGCGCCAGCAGCCAAACTAGCGGGAGTTGGTACGAGCAGTACTTC,CASSQTSGSWYEQYF
TRBJ2-1,NA,TRBV12-3/TRBV12-4,TRBD2,TGTGCCAGCAGGGGCGGACGGGAGGGCAATGAGCAGTTCTTC,CASRGGREGNEQFF
TRBJ2-1,many,TRBV29-1,NA,TGCAGCGTTGAAGAGAGTCCCAAATTCTACAATGAGCAGTTCTTC,CSVEESPKFYNEQFF
TRBJ2-5,NA,TRBV29-1,NA,TGCAGCACGAGGACGGAAGAGACCCAGTACTTC,CSTRTEETQYF
TRBJ2-7,NA,TRBV25-1,NA,TGTGCCAGCAGTGAAAGGAGACCGGCTGGGCAGTACTTC,CASSERRPAGQYF
TRBJ2-7,few,TRBV20-1,TRBD2,TGCAGTGCTAGAGATCAGGCGGGGGGGAACTACGAGCAGTACTTC,CSARDQAGGNYEQYF
TRBJ2-2,few,TRBV12-3/TRBV12-4,NA,TGTGCCAGCAGATCTTACCTCGGAGGGATCCCCTTTCCCGGGGAGCTGTTTTTT,CASRSYLGGIPFPGELFF
TRBJ1-6,few,TRBV5-1,TRBD1,TGCGCCAGCAGCTCAAACCGACAGGGGTACGGGTCACCCCTCCACTTT,CASSSNRQGYGSPLHF
TRBJ2-1,few,TRBV5-4,TRBD2,TGTGCCAGCAGTTCCGTGCCCGGGACTAGCCTGTACAATGAGCAGTTCTTC,CASSSVPGTSLYNEQFF
TRBJ2-7,NA,TRBV20-1,TRBD1,TGCAGCCTGAAAGGCAGGGGGGAGCAGTACTTC,CSLKGRGEQYF